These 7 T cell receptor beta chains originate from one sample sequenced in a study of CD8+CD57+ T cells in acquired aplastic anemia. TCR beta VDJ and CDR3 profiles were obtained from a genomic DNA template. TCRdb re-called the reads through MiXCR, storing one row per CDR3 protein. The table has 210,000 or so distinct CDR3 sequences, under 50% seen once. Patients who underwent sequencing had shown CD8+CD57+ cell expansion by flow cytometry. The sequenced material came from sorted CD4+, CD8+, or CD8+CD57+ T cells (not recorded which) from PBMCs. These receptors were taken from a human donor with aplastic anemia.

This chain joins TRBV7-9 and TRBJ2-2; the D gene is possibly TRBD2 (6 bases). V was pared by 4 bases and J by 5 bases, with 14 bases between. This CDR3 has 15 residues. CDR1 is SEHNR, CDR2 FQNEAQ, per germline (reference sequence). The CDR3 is CASSSPERGTGELFF. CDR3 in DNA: TGTGCCAGCAGCTCGCCGGAACGGGGGACCGGGGAGCTGTTTTTT.

CDR3 amino acids: CSASGGPGGDEAFF. The CDR3 DNA reads as TGCAGTGCTAGCGGGGGTCCGGGGGGGGACGAAGCTTTCTTT. The V and J genes are TRBV20-1 and TRBJ1-1; a weak D match, TRBD1 (5 bases). The CDR3 extends over 14 amino acids. The germline CDR1 and CDR2 sequences are DFQATT and SNEGSKA (reference sequence). V shed 3 bases and J shed 8 bases, with 19 bases lying between them.

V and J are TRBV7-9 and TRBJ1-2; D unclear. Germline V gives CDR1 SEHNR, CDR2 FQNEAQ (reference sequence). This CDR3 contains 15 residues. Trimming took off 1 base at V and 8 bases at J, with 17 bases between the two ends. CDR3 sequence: CASSLVMERLHGYTF. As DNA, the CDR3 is TGTGCCAGCAGCTTAGTCATGGAGAGGCTGCACGGCTACACCTTC.

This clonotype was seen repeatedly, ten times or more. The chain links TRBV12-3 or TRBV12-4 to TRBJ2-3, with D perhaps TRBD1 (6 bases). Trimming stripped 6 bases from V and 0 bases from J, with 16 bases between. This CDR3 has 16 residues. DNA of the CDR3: TGTGCCAGCAGCCCTGGACAGCTCATAAGCACAGATACGCAGTATTTT. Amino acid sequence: CASSPGQLISTDTQYF.

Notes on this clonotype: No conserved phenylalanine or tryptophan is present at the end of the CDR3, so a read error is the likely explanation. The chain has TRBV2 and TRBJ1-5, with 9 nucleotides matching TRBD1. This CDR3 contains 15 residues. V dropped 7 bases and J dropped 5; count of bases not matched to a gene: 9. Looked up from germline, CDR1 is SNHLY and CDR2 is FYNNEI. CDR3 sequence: CASKVGQGFDQPQHS. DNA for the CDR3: TGTGCCAGCAAAGTTGGACAGGGGTTCGATCAGCCCCAGCATTCA.

The CDR3 loop reads CASSLVPGEAFF. The DNA of the CDR3 is TGTGCCAGCAGCTTAGTCCCGGGGGAGGCTTTCTTT. This chain connects TRBV7-2 to TRBJ1-1; perhaps TRBD1 as D (5 bases). The CDR3 sequence is 12 residues long. The V and J ends lost 1 base and 11 bases respectively, with 11 bases between them. Germline V lookup: CDR1 SGHTA, CDR2 FQGNSA.

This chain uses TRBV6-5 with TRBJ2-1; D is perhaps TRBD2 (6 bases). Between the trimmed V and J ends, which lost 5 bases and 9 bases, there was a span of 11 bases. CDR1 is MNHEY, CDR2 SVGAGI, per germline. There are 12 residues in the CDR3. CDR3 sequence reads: CASSNGGGEQFF. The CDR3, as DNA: TGTGCCAGCAGTAACGGGGGTGGTGAGCAGTTCTTC.